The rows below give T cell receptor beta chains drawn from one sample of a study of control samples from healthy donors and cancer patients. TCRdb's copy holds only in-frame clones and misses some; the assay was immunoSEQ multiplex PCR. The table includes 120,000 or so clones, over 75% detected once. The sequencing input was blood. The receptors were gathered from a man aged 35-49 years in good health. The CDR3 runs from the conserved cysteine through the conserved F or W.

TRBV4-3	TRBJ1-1	CASSQGILDKGEAFF
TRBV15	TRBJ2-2	CATSRGAATGELFF
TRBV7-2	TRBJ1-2	CASSLVSQGGYTF
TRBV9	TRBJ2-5	CASSVEGTILETQYF
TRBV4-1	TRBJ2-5	CASRSLGEETQYF
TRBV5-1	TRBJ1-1	CASSSLDRAGRNTEAFF
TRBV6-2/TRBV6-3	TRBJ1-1	CASSPHLQANTEAFF
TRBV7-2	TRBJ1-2	CASRRITGDYGYTF
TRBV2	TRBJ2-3	CARIVGTDTQYF
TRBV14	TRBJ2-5	CASSQNWAGETQYF
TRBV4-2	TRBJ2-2	CASSQVSGGAITGELFF
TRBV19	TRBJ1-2	CASSKRTGFSYGYTF
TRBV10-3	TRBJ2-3	CAISESGLRTDTQYF
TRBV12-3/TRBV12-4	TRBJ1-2	CALHRGNNYGYTF
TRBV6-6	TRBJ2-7	CASSPGTGLYEQYF
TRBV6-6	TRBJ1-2	CASSYSEAEVYGYTF
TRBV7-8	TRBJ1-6	CASSLGDRIQPLHF
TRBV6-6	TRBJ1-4	CASMFEEKLFF
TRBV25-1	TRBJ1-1	CASRSGLGTEAFF
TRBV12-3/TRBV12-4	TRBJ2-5	CASSRQKETQYF
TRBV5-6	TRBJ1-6	CASRDRGRNNSPLHF
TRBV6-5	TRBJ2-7	CASSPTGGVGYEQYF